What follows is one T cell receptor beta chain and its context. This clonotype was recorded a few times. Which antigen it targets is not known. Base-call qualities are not available, and no considerably larger clone is one nucleotide away. This sample is part of a study of regulatory T cells in long-lasting Graves disease (dated by TCRdb to the early 2020s). Regarding the complete study: Persistent Graves' disease was defined as antithyroid drug treatment for over 5 years with persistently positive TSH receptor autoantibodies. This study used TCR sequencing and RNA sequencing of peripheral blood to compare persistent Graves' disease patients against newly diagnosed Graves' disease patients. The study took place in China and was registered as a clinical trial. A total of 35 or so samples were covered by TCR sequencing, comprising approximately 13 persistent and 20 or so newly diagnosed Graves' disease patients. Persistent Graves' disease patients in the clinical cohort had taken antithyroid drugs for 9.5 to 13 years on average.

Library prep was done by multiplex PCR. The sequencer listed for this sample is Illumina HiSeq 4000. CDR3 regions were amplified by Arm-PCR with iRepertoire HTBI primers to construct TCR beta libraries. Gel purification was performed on PCR products prior to sequencing. Turning to the authors' computational methods: Gene usage analysis of CDR3 amino acid clonotypes relied on the roughly 58 TRBV and fewer than 15 TRBJ segments identified across samples. COPE and FqMerger were used to merge filtered high-quality paired reads into contigs. BLAST was used to align contigs to the IMGT TRBV, TRBD and TRBJ reference genes, and CDR3 was defined following IMGT. Highly expanded clones were defined as clonotypes with a frequency above 0.1%. Repertoire diversity was measured by Shannon entropy, and V-J evenness by the Gini coefficient. A clonotype was considered public if more than one individual shared it. TCRdb trimmed public reads at Q25 via fastp, called clones via MiXCR and kept in-frame beta chains. Rows with one shared CDR3 protein collapse into an entry with the most common genes and DNA. These V and J calls originate from TCRdb's pipeline instead of the authors' own analysis. Across this sample there are 250,000 to 300,000 distinct CDR3 sequences, with around 21% seen only once. Roughly three fifths of the sample rests with the top ten.

Broad study findings and their caveats: The study examined only peripheral blood because the primary lesion, thyroid tissue, could not be accessed. As a limitation, the authors acknowledged that the small sample size may reduce accuracy. TRBV28, TRBJ1-2 and TRBJ2-5 were preferentially used in persistent disease, while TRBV20-1 and TRBJ2-1 were favored in newly diagnosed disease. Persistent Graves' disease patients showed lower TCR Shannon entropy and fewer highly expanded clones than newly diagnosed patients, suggesting clonal expansion. Only the TCR beta chain was sequenced and analyzed. Persistent patients shared more public clonotypes among themselves (more than 2,500) than newly diagnosed patients did (about 970).

What the time point label conveys for this sample: persistent/refractory GD, antithyroid drugs over 5 years with positive TRAb. RNA was extracted from PBMCs in TRIzol for both TCR sequencing and RNA sequencing. The diagnosis of Graves' disease was made according to American Thyroid Association guidelines. Patients were recruited from an endocrinology department in Xi'an, China. Each patient gave roughly 10 milliliters of peripheral blood, collected in an EDTA anticoagulant tube. Ficoll Paque Plus density gradient separation was used to isolate PBMCs, and no additional T cell sorting was done. An Agilent 2100 Bioanalyzer and agarose gel were used to check RNA quality, while a NanoDrop 2000 measured RNA concentration. CDR1 and CDR2 were assigned from the germline V gene as MGHDK and SYGVNS. From its cysteine to its phenylalanine, the CDR3 spans 13 amino acids. Here the CDR3 DNA is all that survives: 39 bases in frame from base 1. The germline ends are 14 bases apart after V is trimmed by 8 bases and J by 4 bases.

The receptor chain draws on TRBV25-1 and TRBJ1-1; the D segment could be TRBD1, given 5 matching bases. This clonotype originated in a female donor with Graves disease. The sequences come from peripheral blood mononuclear cells (PBMCs), collected when the disease was refractory, from a patient treated with antithyroid drugs. The CDR3 protein: CASQTGGATEAFF. The bases are TGTGCCAGCCAAACCGGGGGAGCCACTGAAGCTTTCTTT. Full variable domain (CDR3 extended with the reference TRBV25-1 and TRBJ1-1 proteins): EADIYQTPRYLVIGTGKKITLECSQTMGHDKMYWYQQDPGMELHLIHYSYGVNSTEKGDLSSESTVSRIRTEHFPLTLESARPSHTSQYLCASQTGGATEAFFGQGTRLTVV.